These T cell receptor beta chains were read from a single sample in a study of T cells in Graves' hyperthyroidism and ophthalmopathy. TCRdb re-called the multiplex PCR reads with MiXCR, one entry per CDR3 protein. The table lists approximately 420,000 distinct CDR3 sequences, roughly 13% of them singletons. The sequenced sample consisted of blood. The source is a woman younger than 35 with Graves' hyperthyroidism. CDR3s include the opening cysteine and the closing phenylalanine or tryptophan. The order of the fields is CDR3 protein, V gene, J gene.

cdr3_aa: CASSLGQPGYTF; v_call: TRBV28; j_call: TRBJ1-2
cdr3_aa: CASSPELAAFYNEQFF; v_call: TRBV5-4; j_call: TRBJ2-1
cdr3_aa: CASSLGVASGNEQFF; v_call: TRBV11-2; j_call: TRBJ2-1
cdr3_aa: CASSVFAGDDNEQFF; v_call: TRBV6-4; j_call: TRBJ2-1
cdr3_aa: CASSLVGRREDNEQFF; v_call: TRBV7-3; j_call: TRBJ2-1
cdr3_aa: CASSSDGGTEAFF; v_call: TRBV7-2; j_call: TRBJ1-1
cdr3_aa: CSAVPGGNQPQHF; v_call: TRBV20-1; j_call: TRBJ1-5
cdr3_aa: CATSRNPGQGYNEQFF; v_call: TRBV15; j_call: TRBJ2-1
cdr3_aa: CASSYSPQTRTQYF; v_call: TRBV6-5; j_call: TRBJ2-5
cdr3_aa: CASSPGRDLEIDTQYF; v_call: TRBV4-1; j_call: TRBJ2-3
cdr3_aa: CASSDSREGTDTQYF; v_call: TRBV6-4; j_call: TRBJ2-3
cdr3_aa: CSGSSGVYNEQFF; v_call: TRBV29-1; j_call: TRBJ2-1
cdr3_aa: CSVVGGIMNTEAFF; v_call: TRBV29-1; j_call: TRBJ1-1
cdr3_aa: CASGDYEQYF; v_call: TRBV28; j_call: TRBJ2-7
cdr3_aa: CASSVDPGVGTGELFF; v_call: TRBV9; j_call: TRBJ2-2
cdr3_aa: CSARVSGSHEQYF; v_call: TRBV20-1; j_call: TRBJ2-7
cdr3_aa: CASSPEGRGQETQYF; v_call: TRBV28; j_call: TRBJ2-5
cdr3_aa: CASSLDNQPLHF; v_call: TRBV7-9; j_call: TRBJ1-5
cdr3_aa: CASIIGGISQPQHF; v_call: TRBV28; j_call: TRBJ1-5
cdr3_aa: CSASEAGVANEQFF; v_call: TRBV20-1; j_call: TRBJ2-1
cdr3_aa: CASSLQFSGSSLHERYF; v_call: TRBV28; j_call: TRBJ2-7
cdr3_aa: CASSLAHGGLYNEQFF; v_call: TRBV7-3; j_call: TRBJ2-1
cdr3_aa: CASSFMATSVNEQFF; v_call: TRBV7-2; j_call: TRBJ2-1
cdr3_aa: CASSDSFGLAGGLNYNEQFF; v_call: TRBV6-4; j_call: TRBJ2-1
cdr3_aa: CASSQGTSGSYQETQYF; v_call: TRBV4-2; j_call: TRBJ2-5
cdr3_aa: CSARAEVYETQYF; v_call: TRBV20-1; j_call: TRBJ2-5
cdr3_aa: CASSLGQGFGQPQHF; v_call: TRBV28; j_call: TRBJ1-5
cdr3_aa: CAWTGAVVGYTF; v_call: TRBV30; j_call: TRBJ1-2
cdr3_aa: CASSHGLSYEQYF; v_call: TRBV18; j_call: TRBJ2-7
cdr3_aa: CASSSYSGNGYTF; v_call: TRBV7-2; j_call: TRBJ1-2
cdr3_aa: CSARDNEAPEQFF; v_call: TRBV20-1; j_call: TRBJ2-1
cdr3_aa: CASTKTRGTQETQYF; v_call: TRBV19; j_call: TRBJ2-5
cdr3_aa: CSAGNYRVGTDTQYF; v_call: TRBV20-1; j_call: TRBJ2-3
cdr3_aa: CASTSPRSTRQETQYF; v_call: TRBV25-1; j_call: TRBJ2-5
cdr3_aa: CASSVGLAGAWDTGELFF; v_call: TRBV9; j_call: TRBJ2-2
cdr3_aa: CAWINVGYGYTF; v_call: TRBV30; j_call: TRBJ1-2
cdr3_aa: CASSVGGRGSEQYF; v_call: TRBV9; j_call: TRBJ2-7
cdr3_aa: CSVEQGLAGSTQYF; v_call: TRBV29-1; j_call: TRBJ2-3
cdr3_aa: CASSGQVLPQHF; v_call: TRBV28; j_call: TRBJ1-5
cdr3_aa: CASSLVGTYTDTQYF; v_call: TRBV11-2; j_call: TRBJ2-3
cdr3_aa: CASSPGLAIAYEQYF; v_call: TRBV5-1; j_call: TRBJ2-7
cdr3_aa: CASSLRDRVLYEQFF; v_call: TRBV27; j_call: TRBJ2-1
cdr3_aa: CASLMTPYGYTF; v_call: TRBV28; j_call: TRBJ1-2
cdr3_aa: CSARLQINQPQHF; v_call: TRBV20-1; j_call: TRBJ1-5
cdr3_aa: CASSLGTDNTQYF; v_call: TRBV4-1; j_call: TRBJ2-3
cdr3_aa: CASSSTPGQYYGYTF; v_call: TRBV5-1; j_call: TRBJ1-2
cdr3_aa: CASGTIYEQYF; v_call: TRBV19; j_call: TRBJ2-7
cdr3_aa: CASSIELAGFTDTQYF; v_call: TRBV19; j_call: TRBJ2-3
cdr3_aa: CASRWTSGSLYEQYF; v_call: TRBV6-1; j_call: TRBJ2-7
cdr3_aa: CASSYNRDRVGEQYF; v_call: TRBV5-6; j_call: TRBJ2-7